One sample yielded the 9 T cell receptor beta chains listed below, sequenced in a study of radiation and T cells in renal cell carcinoma. TCRdb keeps only in-frame clones here, not all; method: immunoSEQ multiplex PCR. The sample lists about 130,000 clones; about 81% were seen once. Time point here: blood 2 weeks post-SBRT. Described treatment: 15 Gy SBRT to primary tumor, nephrectomy 4 weeks later. The sequenced sample was blood, obtained from a patient whose treatment included radiotherapy and nephrectomy. These receptors all stem from a man aged 50-59 years with renal cell carcinoma.

The V and J genes are TRBV6-5 and TRBJ1-4; D is perhaps TRBD1 (5 bases). This CDR3 has 14 residues. Trimming shortened V by 4 bases and J by 0 bases, and 6 bases separated the two germline ends. The germline V gene encodes CDR1 MNHEY and CDR2 SVGAGI. CDR3 sequence: CASSSTATNEKLFF. Written as DNA, the CDR3 is TGTGCCAGCAGTTCGACAGCAACTAATGAAAAACTGTTTTTT.

CDR3 sequence reads: CASSYRTASNQPQHF. CDR3 sequence (DNA): TGTGCCAGCAGTTACCGGACAGCTAGCAATCAGCCCCAGCATTTT. The chain is built from TRBV6-6 and TRBJ1-5, with D perhaps TRBD1 (6 bases). Germline V CDR1 and CDR2: MNHNY, SVGAGI (reference sequence). The V and J ends lost 2 bases and 0 bases respectively, with 8 bases between them. CDR3 size: 15 residues.

The rearrangement joins TRBV5-1 to TRBJ2-1; the D is unclear. This CDR3 is 15 amino acids long. Germline V gives CDR1 SGHRS, CDR2 YFSETQ. Trimming stripped 3 bases from V and 5 bases from J, with 15 bases between. CDR3 sequence reads: CASSWQLPEDNEQFF. The CDR3 DNA sequence: TGCGCCAGCAGCTGGCAACTCCCCGAGGACAATGAGCAGTTCTTC.

The genes are TRBV9 and TRBJ1-2; tentative D call: TRBD1 (6 bases). The germline V and J ends were trimmed by 2 bases and 3 bases, with 11 bases remaining between them. CDR1 SGDLS and CDR2 YYNGEE come from the germline V gene. This CDR3 has 14 amino acids. CDR3 DNA sequence: TGTGCCAGCAGCGTTTTGGGACAAGACTATGGCTACACCTTC. Protein sequence: CASSVLGQDYGYTF.

This clone was seen only once. V usage is TRBV30 and J usage is TRBJ2-7; 7 positions agree with TRBD1. The CDR3 covers 13 residues. The ends lost 1 base at V and 2 bases at J; junction bases unmatched: 2. Germline V gene sequence: CDR1 GTSNPN, CDR2 SVGIG (reference sequence). CDR3 sequence reads: CAWSGGTAYEQYF. CDR3 coding DNA: TGTGCCTGGAGTGGTGGGACAGCCTACGAGCAGTACTTC.

V and J are TRBV6-5 and TRBJ1-1, with D unclear. The CDR3 sequence is 13 residues long. Germline V gene data show CDR1 as MNHEY and CDR2 as SVGAGI. V shed 9 bases and J shed 0 bases, with 11 bases lying between them. The CDR3: CASWTWVNTEAFF. CDR3 DNA: TGTGCCAGTTGGACGTGGGTGAACACTGAAGCTTTCTTT.

The chain joins TRBV30 to TRBJ2-7; 12 positions match TRBD1. J gave up 5 bases and V 5 bases, and 4 bases lay outside the gene matches. Germline values: CDR1 GTSNPN, CDR2 SVGIG (reference sequence). This CDR3 contains 13 residues. The CDR3 region has the DNA TGTGCCTGGTGGGACAGGGGGCAGGACGAGCAGTACTTC. Residues: CAWWDRGQDEQYF.

This chain connects TRBV5-1 to TRBJ2-1; D may be TRBD1 (6 bases). V was trimmed by 6 bases and J by 4 bases, leaving 17 bases between them. The CDR3 is 15 residues long. Germline V gene data show CDR1 as SGHRS and CDR2 as YFSETQ. The CDR3 DNA sequence: TGCGCCAGCACCCTTGAGGGGGTAGAGTACAATGAGCAGTTCTTC. This codes for CASTLEGVEYNEQFF.

The chain combines TRBV9 with TRBJ2-3; a weak D match, TRBD2 (6 bases). V lost 0 bases and J 5 bases, leaving 19 bases between the germline ends. This CDR3 is 17 amino acids long. Germline CDR1 SGDLS, CDR2 YYNGEE. The chain's CDR3 is CASSVVGRRDARDTQYF. The CDR3 DNA reads TGTGCCAGCAGCGTAGTAGGACGGCGGGACGCACGAGATACGCAGTATTTT. Supplemented by reference TRBV9 and TRBJ2-3, the full variable domain reads DSGVTQTPKHLITATGQRVTLRCSPRSGDLSVYWYQQSLDQGLQFLIQYYNGEERAKGNILERFSAQQFPDLHSELNLSSLELGDSALYFCASSVVGRRDARDTQYFGPGTRLTVL.